This T cell receptor (beta chain) was retrieved from a study of blood T cell repertoires in COVID-19. Study at large: Nucleic acid was either cDNA or gDNA, and it came from T cells, B-cell-depleted T cells, or PBMCs.

Germline values: CDR1 LGHNT, CDR2 FRNRAP. Trimming removed 7 bases at V and 0 bases at J, with 17 bases between. The CDR3 spans 16 residues. The protocol was immunoSEQ multiplex PCR, while the TCRdb copy is restricted to in-frame clones and leaves out a portion. The data show approximately 80,000 clones, approximately 88% seen once. This chain links TRBV12-5 with TRBJ2-3; tentatively, D is TRBD2 (5 bases). The sequence was collected from a human donor in a cohort sampled during active COVID-19. Sequencing was carried out using peripheral blood. CDR3 bases: TGTGCTAGTGTTTCCGGACTGATTTCTAGCACAGATACGCAGTATTTT. It codes for CASVSGLISSTDTQYF.